These 22 T cell receptor beta chains were all obtained from the same sample, sequenced in a study of regulatory T cells in long-lasting Graves disease. Indicated time point: newly diagnosed GD, antithyroid drugs for less than 3 months. RNA extracted from PBMCs served as the sequencing template. Arm-PCR with iRepertoire HTBI primers amplified the CDR3 regions for these TCR beta libraries. TCRdb fed the multiplex PCR reads into MiXCR, producing one record per CDR3 protein. The data hold roughly 420,000 distinct CDR3 sequences, with 11% to 15% observed a single time. These data were also filed under a second study, of T cells in Graves' hyperthyroidism and ophthalmopathy.

This material consisted of peripheral blood mononuclear cells (PBMCs), taken at new diagnosis, from a patient treated with antithyroid drugs. These receptors all come from a woman aged 45-60 years with Graves disease.

This clonotype showed up just a few times. The chain has TRBV5-1 and TRBJ1-1; 7 nucleotides match TRBD1. The length of the CDR3 is 15 residues. V trimming: 3 bases; J trimming: 8 bases; junction bases outside the gene matches: 13. CDR1 and CDR2 (germline): SGHRS, YFSETQ. CDR3 loop: CASSSLGQPSAEAFF. CDR3 DNA sequence: TGCGCCAGCAGCTCATTGGGACAGCCATCCGCGGAAGCTTTCTTT.

This clonotype was picked up many times. The rearrangement uses TRBV20-1 and TRBJ2-1; 12 positions agree with TRBD2. Germline V gene sequence: CDR1 DFQATT, CDR2 SNEGSKA (reference sequence). Trimming at V came to 1 base and at J to 0 bases, leaving 10 bases not matched to a gene. CDR3 size: 19 residues. CDR3 in DNA: TGCAGTGCTAGAGTGGCTAGCGGGAGGGTTTCTAGCTCCTACAATGAGCAGTTCTTC. Encoded protein: CSARVASGRVSSSYNEQFF.

This clonotype was picked up many times. The V gene is TRBV6-1, the J gene TRBJ2-7; 13 bases align to TRBD2. The trim removed 7 bases at V and 2 bases at J, leaving 2 bases unmatched. This CDR3 is built from 14 residues. Germline loops: CDR1 MNHNS, CDR2 SASEGT. The CDR3, as DNA: TGTGCCAGCACCGGACTAGCGGGAGCCTACGAGCAGTACTTC. Its protein is CASTGLAGAYEQYF.

This clonotype was recorded many times. This chain joins TRBV27 and TRBJ2-7; 7 bases are a match to TRBD2. The CDR3 extends over 14 amino acids. CDR1 is MNHEY and CDR2 is SMNVEV in the germline V gene (reference sequence). The J segment lost 5 bases and the V segment lost 1 base, leaving 5 bases of the junction unmatched. CDR3 loop: CASSLWGGMDEQYF. Here the CDR3 DNA reads TGTGCCAGCAGTTTATGGGGGGGTATGGACGAGCAGTACTTC.

The table lists this clonotype with a few counts. J is TRBJ1-4 and V is TRBV4-1, with D tentatively TRBD1 (5 bases). The CDR3 totals 16 residues. Looked up from germline, CDR1 is MGHRA and CDR2 is YSYEKL. Deletions cut 3 bases from V and 5 bases from J, with 16 bases between. In nucleotides, the CDR3 is TGCGCCAGCAGCCAGGGCCGGTCTGGGGGAAATGAAAAACTGTTTTTT. The encoded protein is CASSQGRSGGNEKLFF.

This clonotype has a count of ten or more. The genes are TRBV28 and TRBJ1-1; possibly TRBD1 for D (6 bases). CDR1 MDHEN and CDR2 SYDVKM come from the germline V gene. V gave up 2 bases and J gave up 1 base, with 14 bases separating them. CDR3 length: 16 amino acids. CDR3 region: CASSLGPGDTNTEAFF. CDR3 nucleotides: TGTGCCAGCAGTTTAGGTCCAGGGGATACGAACACTGAAGCTTTCTTT.

At least ten counts were recorded for this clonotype. The rearrangement joins TRBV6-2 or TRBV6-3 to TRBJ1-5; 7 bases agree with TRBD1. The CDR3 has 16 amino acids. Germline CDR1 reads MNHEY; CDR2 reads SVGEGT. V shed 2 bases and J 2 bases; nucleotides not matched to a gene: 6. CDR3 region: CASSYPDGQGNQPQHF. In DNA, the CDR3 is TGTGCCAGCAGTTACCCGGACGGACAGGGCAATCAGCCCCAGCATTTT.

This clonotype was observed at least ten times. The chain is built from TRBV6-2 or TRBV6-3 and TRBJ2-1; D possibly corresponds to TRBD2 (5 bases). Germline V lookup: CDR1 MNHEY, CDR2 SVGEGT. V was clipped by 7 bases and J by 3 bases, with 25 bases between them. The CDR3 has 18 amino acids. The CDR3 coding sequence is TGTGCCAGCATTCTCGGGTCTCCCCCAGCGGCCCTCTACAATGAGCAGTTCTTC. It is translated as CASILGSPPAALYNEQFF.

This clonotype was detected ten times or more. The chain uses TRBV7-9 and TRBJ2-7; perhaps TRBD1 as D (6 bases). V was trimmed by 4 bases and J by 4 bases, leaving 11 bases between them. This CDR3 has 13 residues. The germline gives CDR1 SEHNR, CDR2 FQNEAQ (reference sequence). CDR3 coding DNA: TGTGCCAGCAGCTCCTGGACAGCTTACGAGCAGTACTTC. Encoded protein: CASSSWTAYEQYF. The variable domain in full, with the rest retrieved from reference TRBV7-9 and TRBJ2-7, is DTGVSQNPRHKITKRGQNVTFRCDPISEHNRLYWYRQTLGQGPEFLTYFQNEAQLEKSRLLSDRFSAERPKGSFSTLEIQRTEQGDSAMYLCASSSWTAYEQYFGPGTRLTVT.

This clonotype was seen ten or more times. The chain couples TRBV6-1 to TRBJ1-1; 12 bases align to TRBD1. This CDR3 is 16 amino acids long. Germline lookup yields CDR1 MNHNS and CDR2 SASEGT. V shed 4 bases and J 0 bases; nucleotides not matched to a gene: 3. The CDR3 bases are TGTGCCAGCAGTGCGGGACAGGGGGCCTTGAACACTGAAGCTTTCTTT. Amino acid sequence: CASSAGQGALNTEAFF.

This clonotype was seen ten or more times. The gene calls are TRBV7-2 and TRBJ2-7; 10 bases are a match to TRBD2. This CDR3 comprises 16 residues. J lost 2 bases, V lost 4 bases, and 8 bases had no gene match. Germline CDR1 SGHTA, CDR2 FQGNSA. CDR3 in amino acids: CASSSRTSGKTYEQYF. CDR3 DNA: TGTGCCAGCAGCTCCAGGACTAGCGGAAAGACCTACGAGCAGTACTTC.

This clonotype was seen repeatedly, ten times or more. The CDR3 sequence is CASRRDSNTYEQYF. CDR3 DNA: TGTGCCAGCAGGCGGGATTCCAACACCTACGAGCAGTACTTC. The V gene is TRBV12-3 or TRBV12-4, the J gene TRBJ2-7; D possibly corresponds to TRBD2 (6 bases). This CDR3 contains 14 residues. V lost 6 bases and J 2 bases, leaving 14 bases between the germline ends.

The chain recombines TRBV6-2 or TRBV6-3 with TRBJ2-7, with D perhaps TRBD1 (6 bases). Germline V gene lookup returns CDR1 MNHEY and CDR2 SVGEGT. The CDR3 consists of 15 residues. Between the trimmed V and J ends, which lost 6 bases and 2 bases, there was a span of 17 bases. The CDR3 DNA sequence: TGTGCCAGCAGGGGGACACAGGGTACCACCTACGAGCAGTACTTC. It codes for CASRGTQGTTYEQYF.

The chain couples TRBV7-2 to TRBJ2-5; D tentatively reads TRBD1 or TRBD2 (7 bases each). V lost 6 bases to trimming and J lost 10 bases, with 21 bases between them. Germline V gene lookup returns CDR1 SGHTA and CDR2 FQGNSA. This CDR3 has 14 amino acids. The CDR3 sequence: CASSPTGDPGGQYF. CDR3 DNA sequence: TGTGCCAGCAGTCCAACAGGGGATCCGGGGGGCCAGTACTTC.

Ten or more counts support this clonotype. V is TRBV20-1 and J is TRBJ2-7; the match to TRBD2 covers 11 bases. J was trimmed by 4 bases and V by 3 bases; bases with no gene match: 11. Per the germline V gene, CDR1 is DFQATT and CDR2 is SNEGSKA (reference sequence). CDR3 length equals 16 residues. The CDR3 nucleotides are TGCAGTGCTAGCCACCTTACTAGCGGGAGAAGGTACGAGCAGTACTTC. This translates into CSASHLTSGRRYEQYF.

The rearrangement links TRBV10-3 to TRBJ2-7, with D possibly matching TRBD1 (6 bases). Trimming stripped 3 bases from V and 1 base from J, with 10 bases between. Germline lookup yields CDR1 ENHRY and CDR2 SYGVKD. The CDR3 extends over 14 amino acids. CDR3 in amino acids: CAISDGDKSYEQYF. The CDR3 DNA follows: TGTGCCATCAGTGATGGGGACAAGTCCTACGAGCAGTACTTC.

The chain recombines TRBV19 with TRBJ2-4; 10 bases align to TRBD2. After removal of 2 bases from V and 6 bases from J, the junction contained 10 bases not matched to a gene. The germline V gene has CDR1 LNHDA and CDR2 SQIVND (reference sequence). The CDR3 sequence is 17 residues long. The CDR3 DNA sequence: TGTGCCAGTAGTATACCGGTAATAGCGGGAGGATTAAACATTCAGTACTTC. Its protein is CASSIPVIAGGLNIQYF.

The table lists this clonotype with many counts. The V and J genes are TRBV2 and TRBJ2-2, with 8 bases lining up with TRBD1. With V trimmed by 6 bases and J by 5 bases, 5 bases remained unmatched. Germline V gene lookup returns CDR1 SNHLY and CDR2 FYNNEI. CDR3 length equals 14 residues. In DNA form, the CDR3 reads TGTGCCAGCAGGACAGGGGCGCGGACCGGGGAGCTGTTTTTT. Residues: CASRTGARTGELFF.

This clonotype was seen a handful of times. This chain connects TRBV9 to TRBJ2-1; 12 nucleotides align to TRBD2. The CDR3 spans 14 residues. Unmatched junction bases numbered 2, after V lost 0 bases and J lost 10 bases. CDR1 is SGDLS and CDR2 is YYNGEE in the germline V gene. Here the CDR3 reads CASSVVLAGGEQFF. The CDR3 region has the DNA TGTGCCAGCAGCGTAGTTCTAGCGGGAGGGGAGCAGTTCTTC. Combining the CDR3 with reference TRBV9 and TRBJ2-1 gives the whole variable domain DSGVTQTPKHLITATGQRVTLRCSPRSGDLSVYWYQQSLDQGLQFLIQYYNGEERAKGNILERFSAQQFPDLHSELNLSSLELGDSALYFCASSVVLAGGEQFFGPGTRLTVL.

This clonotype showed up just a few times. One base away lies a much larger clone, so this may be a sequencing read error. The chain recombines TRBV7-2 with TRBJ2-4; D tentatively reads TRBD1 or TRBD2 (5 bases each). The CDR3 has 18 amino acids. V was shortened by 0 bases and J by 6 bases, with 21 bases between the two germline ends. CDR1 is SGHTA and CDR2 is FQGNSA in the germline V gene. CDR3 sequence reads: CASSLAGRRIGATNIQYF. CDR3 in DNA: TGTGCCAGCAGCTTAGCCGGTAGGAGGATAGGGGCAACAAACATTCAGTACTTC.

The table lists this clonotype with a few counts. This chain connects TRBV6-4 to TRBJ2-3, with 12 bases that match TRBD1. Trimming at V came to 5 bases and at J to 6 bases, leaving 3 bases not matched to a gene. The CDR3 is 14 amino acids. Germline V gene lookup returns CDR1 MRHNA and CDR2 SNTAGT. CDR3 sequence: CASSKGQGADTQYF. The CDR3 coding sequence is TGTGCCAGCAGTAAGGGACAGGGGGCTGATACGCAGTATTTT.

This clonotype has a count of ten or more. The rearrangement links TRBV27 to TRBJ1-2, with 9 bases identical to TRBD1. Trimming cost V 3 bases and J 6 bases; bases outside gene matches: 8. Germline V lookup: CDR1 MNHEY, CDR2 SMNVEV (reference sequence). This CDR3 has 15 residues. The CDR3 nucleotides read TGTGCCAGCAGTTTTCAGACAGGGGGGTTCGATGGCTACACCTTC. It specifies CASSFQTGGFDGYTF.